The rows below give T cell receptor beta chains drawn from one sample of a study of a mutant IDH1 vaccine in newly diagnosed glioma. Antigens for these TCRs are unknown. Only in-frame clones appear in the TCRdb table, and some are missing; sequencing was by immunoSEQ multiplex PCR. This sample yields about 37,000 clones, of which 70% to 85% are seen a single time; 20% to 25% belongs to the top ten. Specimen: PBMCs, collected from a glioma patient whose treatment included an IDH1 peptide vaccine. The origin of the receptors is a man aged 25-45 years with glioma. Each CDR3 is given with its conserved first and last residue. Each record gives: V gene, J gene, clone size, D gene, CDR3 DNA, CDR3 protein. D genes are given only for firm matches. Expanded clones are given a class, and other clones once, few, many or no size at all.

v_call: TRBV7-9
j_call: TRBJ2-7
clone_size: -
d_call: -
cdr3_nt: TGTGCCAGCAGCTTAGTTTACAGATACGAGCAGTACTTC
cdr3_aa: CASSLVYRYEQYF

v_call: TRBV9
j_call: TRBJ1-6
clone_size: -
d_call: TRBD1
cdr3_nt: TGTGCCAGCACCCCAGCGTCCGGGACAGGGGGTTTTTCACCCCTCCACTTT
cdr3_aa: CASTPASGTGGFSPLHF

v_call: TRBV5-5
j_call: TRBJ1-5
clone_size: once
d_call: -
cdr3_nt: TGTGCCAGCAGCTTTTTTCCCGGGACGGAGTCTAGCAATCAGCCCCAGCATTTT
cdr3_aa: CASSFFPGTESSNQPQHF

v_call: TRBV6-6
j_call: TRBJ2-5
clone_size: -
d_call: -
cdr3_nt: TGTGCCAGCAGCGGTCTCCAAGAGACCCAGTACTTC
cdr3_aa: CASSGLQETQYF

v_call: TRBV19
j_call: TRBJ2-2
clone_size: -
d_call: -
cdr3_nt: TGTGCCAGTAGTATCAGTCGGGGCACCGGGGAGCTGTTTTTT
cdr3_aa: CASSISRGTGELFF

v_call: TRBV6-5
j_call: TRBJ1-1
clone_size: -
d_call: TRBD1
cdr3_nt: TGTGCCAGCAGACAGGGACAGGCGTTCACTGAAGCTTTCTTT
cdr3_aa: CASRQGQAFTEAFF

v_call: TRBV19
j_call: TRBJ2-7
clone_size: once
d_call: -
cdr3_nt: TGTGCCAGTAGTCTTGGTGGGAGGAAAGACTACGAGCAGTACTTC
cdr3_aa: CASSLGGRKDYEQYF

v_call: TRBV18
j_call: TRBJ2-7
clone_size: -
d_call: -
cdr3_nt: TGTGCCAGCTCACCTTCAAGCTCCTACGAGCAGTACTTC
cdr3_aa: CASSPSSSYEQYF

v_call: TRBV5-8
j_call: TRBJ1-5
clone_size: few
d_call: -
cdr3_nt: TGTGCCAGCAGCTTGGATGGTTCACCTTCGTGGGCCCAGCATTTT
cdr3_aa: CASSLDGSPSWAQHF

v_call: TRBV9
j_call: TRBJ2-2
clone_size: -
d_call: -
cdr3_nt: TGTGCCAGCAGCGATTCTCCCAGGAGACCGAACACCGGGGAGCTGTTTTTT
cdr3_aa: CASSDSPRRPNTGELFF

v_call: TRBV30
j_call: TRBJ1-3
clone_size: -
d_call: -
cdr3_nt: TGTGCCTGGAGTGATCGGCTGGCTGGAAACACCATATATTTT
cdr3_aa: CAWSDRLAGNTIYF

v_call: TRBV6-5
j_call: TRBJ1-2
clone_size: -
d_call: TRBD1
cdr3_nt: TGTGCCAGCAGTTACAGACGGACAGGGAGAGGCTACACCTTC
cdr3_aa: CASSYRRTGRGYTF

v_call: TRBV11-2
j_call: TRBJ2-7
clone_size: -
d_call: -
cdr3_nt: TGTGCCAGCAGCCTCTCTGGCACATACTCCTACGAGCAGTACTTC
cdr3_aa: CASSLSGTYSYEQYF

v_call: TRBV6-5
j_call: TRBJ2-2
clone_size: -
d_call: -
cdr3_nt: TGTGCCAGCAGTTGGAACACCGGGGAGCTGTTTTTT
cdr3_aa: CASSWNTGELFF

v_call: TRBV29-1
j_call: TRBJ2-1
clone_size: -
d_call: -
cdr3_nt: TGCAGCGTTGAAGGACTAGTAAGCGATGAGCAGTTCTTC
cdr3_aa: CSVEGLVSDEQFF

v_call: TRBV5-1
j_call: TRBJ2-1
clone_size: -
d_call: TRBD2
cdr3_nt: TGCGCCAGCAGCTTTGGACTAGCGGGAGGCCCCGGTGAGCAGTTCTTC
cdr3_aa: CASSFGLAGGPGEQFF

v_call: TRBV10-1
j_call: TRBJ2-7
clone_size: -
d_call: TRBD1
cdr3_nt: TGCGCCAGCAGTGAGTCTCGGACAGGGGACTACGAGCAGTACTTC
cdr3_aa: CASSESRTGDYEQYF

v_call: TRBV29-1
j_call: TRBJ2-1
clone_size: few
d_call: TRBD1
cdr3_nt: TGCAGCGTTGCCGGGACAGGGAGCTCCTACAATGAGCAGTTCTTC
cdr3_aa: CSVAGTGSSYNEQFF

v_call: TRBV4-3
j_call: TRBJ2-6
clone_size: -
d_call: TRBD1
cdr3_nt: TGCGCCAGCAGCCAAACAGGGGGCTCTGGGGCCAACGTCCTGACTTTC
cdr3_aa: CASSQTGGSGANVLTF

v_call: TRBV10-3
j_call: TRBJ2-1
clone_size: -
d_call: TRBD1
cdr3_nt: TGTGCCATCAGCCAACAGGACAGGGTCAATGAGCAGTTCTTC
cdr3_aa: CAISQQDRVNEQFF

v_call: TRBV6-5
j_call: TRBJ2-7
clone_size: -
d_call: TRBD2
cdr3_nt: TGTGCCAGCAGTTCCGGGACTAGCGGGGAGCGGGAGCAGTACTTC
cdr3_aa: CASSSGTSGEREQYF

v_call: TRBV6-6
j_call: TRBJ1-1
clone_size: once
d_call: -
cdr3_nt: TGTGCCAGCAGCAGCTCGGGCACTGAAGCTTTCTTT
cdr3_aa: CASSSSGTEAFF

v_call: TRBV29-1
j_call: TRBJ2-2
clone_size: -
d_call: -
cdr3_nt: TGCAGCGTTCGGCAGCTGAACACCGGGGAGCTGTTTTTT
cdr3_aa: CSVRQLNTGELFF

v_call: TRBV5-4
j_call: TRBJ2-5
clone_size: -
d_call: -
cdr3_nt: TGTGCCAGCAGCGTCGACCAAGAGACCCAGTACTTC
cdr3_aa: CASSVDQETQYF

v_call: TRBV5-4
j_call: TRBJ2-2
clone_size: -
d_call: -
cdr3_nt: TGTGCCAGCAGCCAAGCCGCCGGGAACACCGGGGAGCTGTTTTTT
cdr3_aa: CASSQAAGNTGELFF

v_call: TRBV7-6
j_call: TRBJ2-6
clone_size: -
d_call: -
cdr3_nt: TGTGCCAGCAGCTGGGGGGTGCGGGGAACTGGGGCCAACGTCCTGACTTTC
cdr3_aa: CASSWGVRGTGANVLTF

v_call: TRBV5-1
j_call: TRBJ1-4
clone_size: -
d_call: TRBD1
cdr3_nt: TGCGCCAGCAGTGGGACAGCAACTAATGAAAAACTGTTTTTT
cdr3_aa: CASSGTATNEKLFF

v_call: TRBV6-5
j_call: TRBJ1-1
clone_size: few
d_call: -
cdr3_nt: TGTGCCAGCATGAGAGGGATGAACACTGAAGCTTTCTTT
cdr3_aa: CASMRGMNTEAFF

v_call: TRBV5-1
j_call: TRBJ1-1
clone_size: -
d_call: -
cdr3_nt: TGCGCCAGCAGGCCGAGTGAGGCTGAAGCTTTCTTT
cdr3_aa: CASRPSEAEAFF

v_call: TRBV5-1
j_call: TRBJ1-2
clone_size: once
d_call: TRBD1
cdr3_nt: TGCGCCAGCAGCTTAGGGACAGGGTTGGACTATGGCTACACCTTC
cdr3_aa: CASSLGTGLDYGYTF